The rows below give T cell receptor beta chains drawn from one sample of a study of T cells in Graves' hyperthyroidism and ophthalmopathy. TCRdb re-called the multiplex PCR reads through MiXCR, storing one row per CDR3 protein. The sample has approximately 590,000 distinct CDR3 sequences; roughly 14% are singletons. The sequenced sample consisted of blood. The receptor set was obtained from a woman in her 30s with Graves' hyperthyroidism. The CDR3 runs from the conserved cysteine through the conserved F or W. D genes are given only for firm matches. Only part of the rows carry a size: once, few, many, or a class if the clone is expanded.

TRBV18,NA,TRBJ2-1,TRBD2,CASSPQGLALFF,TGTGCCAGCTCACCTCAGGGACTAGCTCTGTTCTTC
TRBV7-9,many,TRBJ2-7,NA,CASTLDGYVSYEQYF,TGTGCCAGCACCCTAGACGGATACGTTTCCTACGAGCAGTACTTC
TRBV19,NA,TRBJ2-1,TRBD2,CASSSPGSGWGSEQFF,TGTGCCAGTAGTTCCCCGGGTAGCGGGTGGGGGAGTGAGCAGTTCTTC
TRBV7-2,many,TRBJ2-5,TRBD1,CASSFEGTGEETQYF,TGTGCCAGCAGCTTTGAGGGGACAGGCGAAGAGACCCAGTACTTC
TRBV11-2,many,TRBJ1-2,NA,CASSLGLEFYGYTF,TGTGCCAGCAGCTTAGGGTTGGAGTTCTATGGCTACACCTTC
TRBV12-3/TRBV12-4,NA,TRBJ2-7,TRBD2,CASSLAVSGSSYEQYF,TGTGCCAGCAGTTTAGCGGTGAGCGGGAGCTCCTACGAGCAGTACTTC
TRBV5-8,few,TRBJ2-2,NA,CASSLASLHRELFF,TGTGCCAGCAGCTTGGCCAGCCTCCACCGGGAGCTGTTTTTT
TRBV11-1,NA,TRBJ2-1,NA,CASSQVTSLFNEQFF,TGCGCCAGCAGCCAAGTGACTAGTCTCTTCAATGAGCAGTTCTTC
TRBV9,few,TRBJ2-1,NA,CASSVPGLSYNEQFF,TGTGCCAGCAGCGTACCCGGACTCAGCTACAATGAGCAGTTCTTC
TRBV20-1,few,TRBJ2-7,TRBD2,CSARLAGGGYEQYF,TGCAGTGCTAGACTAGCGGGAGGAGGGTACGAGCAGTACTTC
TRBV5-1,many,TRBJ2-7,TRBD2,CASRTSGRYEQYF,TGCGCCAGCAGAACTAGCGGGAGATACGAGCAGTACTTC
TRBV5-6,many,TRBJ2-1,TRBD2,CASSLAPGLGAYNEQFF,TGTGCCAGCAGCTTGGCCCCGGGACTAGGGGCCTACAATGAGCAGTTCTTC
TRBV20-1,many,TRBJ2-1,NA,CSARDFSDNEQFF,TGCAGTGCTAGAGATTTTTCAGACAATGAGCAGTTCTTC
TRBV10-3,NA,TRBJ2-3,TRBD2,CAISSSSGSNTDTQYF,TGTGCCATCAGTTCCTCTAGCGGGAGTAATACAGATACGCAGTATTTT
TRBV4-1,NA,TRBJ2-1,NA,CASTPTGLSSYNEQFF,TGCGCCAGCACCCCAACAGGGCTCAGCTCCTACAATGAGCAGTTCTTC
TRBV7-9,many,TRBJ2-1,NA,CASSLSANEQFF,TGTGCCAGCAGCTTATCTGCCAATGAGCAGTTCTTC
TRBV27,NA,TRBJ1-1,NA,CASSLRGIAGTEAFF,TGTGCCAGCAGTTTAAGGGGAATCGCAGGAACTGAAGCTTTCTTT
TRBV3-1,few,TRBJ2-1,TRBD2,CASSQVGGRAYNEQFF,TGTGCCAGCAGCCAAGTCGGCGGGAGGGCCTACAATGAGCAGTTCTTC
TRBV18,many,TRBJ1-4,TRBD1,CASSPRTGHNEKLFF,TGTGCCAGCTCACCGAGGACAGGGCATAATGAAAAACTGTTTTTT
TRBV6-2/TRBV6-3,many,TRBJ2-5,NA,CASSYVRAFQETQYF,TGTGCCAGCAGTTATGTGAGGGCATTCCAAGAGACCCAGTACTTC
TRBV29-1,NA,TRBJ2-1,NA,CSVLGDPQIYNEQFF,TGCAGCGTCCTAGGAGACCCTCAAATCTACAATGAGCAGTTCTTC
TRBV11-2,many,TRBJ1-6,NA,CASSLEGGNSPLHF,TGTGCCAGCAGCTTAGAGGGAGGGAATTCACCCCTCCACTTT